This T cell receptor (beta chain) was observed in a study of shared clonotypes between healthy human individuals. Healthy and HIV-negative, the adult donors had no recent acute infections or vaccinations. Donors were Caucasian adults residing in Nashville, Tennessee, USA. Every subset had its genomic DNA shared out evenly among several immunoSEQ plates. The authors sequenced unsorted PBMC DNA on ten immunoSEQ deep assay plates. TCRdb's copy holds only in-frame clones and misses some; the assay was immunoSEQ multiplex PCR. Of hundreds of thousands of clones in the sample, roughly three quarters were seen once. The V gene end was trimmed by 6 bases and the J gene end by 4 bases; junction bases not matched to a gene: 11. The V gene's germline CDR1 is MNHNY and CDR2 SVGAGI (reference sequence). The CDR3 loop spans 15 amino acids.

This TCR was sampled from a woman aged 40 to 49 in good health. Some clones in this sample may be carry-over from other donors' samples. The sequencing sample was made of PBMCs. The gene calls are TRBV6-6 and TRBJ1-2; 7 bases fit TRBD1. The DNA of the CDR3 is TGTGCCAGCAGCCCAAGACAGGGAGGGGCCTATGGCTACACCTTC. This gives the protein CASSPRQGGAYGYTF.